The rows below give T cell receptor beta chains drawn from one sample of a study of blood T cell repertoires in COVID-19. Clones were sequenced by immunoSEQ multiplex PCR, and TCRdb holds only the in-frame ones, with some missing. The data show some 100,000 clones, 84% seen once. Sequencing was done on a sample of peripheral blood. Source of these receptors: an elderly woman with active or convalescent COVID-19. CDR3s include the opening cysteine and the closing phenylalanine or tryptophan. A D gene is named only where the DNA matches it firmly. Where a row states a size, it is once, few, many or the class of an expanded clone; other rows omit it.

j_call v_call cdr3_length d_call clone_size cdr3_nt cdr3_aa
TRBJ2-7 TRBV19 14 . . TGTGCCAGTAGTATCCAGCCCGGAGCCTACGAGCAGTACTTC CASSIQPGAYEQYF
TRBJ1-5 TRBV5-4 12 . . TGTGCCAGCAGCTTGGCCGGGGGGACCCCGCATTTT CASSLAGGTPHF
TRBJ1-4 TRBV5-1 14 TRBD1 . TGCGCCAGCACCCCGGGACAGGGTGTTGAAAAACTGTTTTTT CASTPGQGVEKLFF
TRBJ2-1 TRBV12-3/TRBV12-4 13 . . TGTGCCAGCAGCCGGGACTCGCTTGATGAGCAGTTCTTC CASSRDSLDEQFF
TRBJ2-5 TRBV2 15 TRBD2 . TGTGCCAGCAGAGGGACTAGCGGAGCCAAAGAGACCCAGTACTTC CASRGTSGAKETQYF
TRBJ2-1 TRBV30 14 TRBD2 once TGTGCTGGCAGGCTAGCGGGAGGATACAATGAGCAGTTCTTC CAGRLAGGYNEQFF
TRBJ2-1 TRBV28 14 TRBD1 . TGTGCCAGTAGACCGGGACAGCATCTCAATGAGCAGTTCTTC CASRPGQHLNEQFF
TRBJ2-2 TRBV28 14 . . TGTGCCAGCAAGATCCAGGGCAACACCGGGGAGCTGTTTTTT CASKIQGNTGELFF
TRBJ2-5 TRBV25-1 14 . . TGTGCCAGCAGTGAGGGGCGGGGTAGAGGAACCCAGTACTTC CASSEGRGRGTQYF
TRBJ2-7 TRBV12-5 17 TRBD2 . TGTGCTAGTGCTCCACCCCTCGGACTAGCGGGATTCCACGAGCAGTACTTC CASAPPLGLAGFHEQYF
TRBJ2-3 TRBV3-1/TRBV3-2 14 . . TGTGCCAGCAGCCAACTGACTAGACTGACTACGCAGTATTTT CASSQLTRLTTQYF
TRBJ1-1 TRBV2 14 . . TGTGCCAGCAGTTCGACAGACATGAACACTGAAGCTTTCTTT CASSSTDMNTEAFF